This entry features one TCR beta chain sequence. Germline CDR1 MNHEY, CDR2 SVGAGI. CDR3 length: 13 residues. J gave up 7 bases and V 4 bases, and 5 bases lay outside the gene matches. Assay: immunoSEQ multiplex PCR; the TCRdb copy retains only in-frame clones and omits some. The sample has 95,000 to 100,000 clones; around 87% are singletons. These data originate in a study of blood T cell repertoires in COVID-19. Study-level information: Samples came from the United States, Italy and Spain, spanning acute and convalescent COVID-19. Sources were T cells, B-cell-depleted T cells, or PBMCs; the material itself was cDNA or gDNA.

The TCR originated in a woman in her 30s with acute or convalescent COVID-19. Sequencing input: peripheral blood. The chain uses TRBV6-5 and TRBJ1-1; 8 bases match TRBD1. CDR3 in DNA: TGTGCCAGCAGTTCCGGACAGGGAGGTGAAGCTTTCTTT. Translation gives CASSSGQGGEAFF.